Reported below is one TCR beta chain. The antigen is unknown. The J segment lost 4 bases and the V segment lost 7 bases, leaving 12 bases of the junction unmatched. Germline V CDR1 and CDR2: SGHTA, FQGNSA. There are 16 residues in the CDR3. The sample belongs to a study of blood T cells in healthy people across ages. Findings and caveats of the study: PBMCs were not sorted, which prevented a conclusive comparison of naive versus antigen-experienced cells. Naive T cell percentage strongly correlated with TCR beta diversity. The fall in TCR beta diversity per million T cells was roughly linear with age.

A J-beta primer mix and a sample-barcoded 5' primer were used in a second PCR of roughly 7 to 12 cycles. TCRdb reprocessed the 5' RACE reads via MiXCR and lists one record per CDR3 protein. Of 700,000 or so distinct CDR3 sequences listed, 20% to 25% are singletons. This chain links TRBV7-2 with TRBJ1-2, with 10 bases aligning to TRBD1. The TCR comes from a man in his sixties or seventies in good health. The sequenced material came from blood. CDR3 residues: CASILLGDRGSYGYTF. The CDR3 DNA sequence: TGTGCCAGCATCCTATTGGGGGACAGGGGTTCCTATGGCTACACCTTC. Together with reference TRBV7-2 and TRBJ1-2, the CDR3 gives the full variable domain: GAGVSQSPSNKVTEKGKDVELRCDPISGHTALYWYRQSLGQGLEFLIYFQGNSAPDKSGLPSDRFSAERTGGSVSTLTIQRTQQEDSAVYLCASILLGDRGSYGYTFGSGTRLTVV.